The T cell receptor beta chain described here comes from a study of cytomegalovirus exposure and HLA in healthy donors. Study outcomes and limitations: In a later analysis, around 18,000 TCR beta sequences were associated with HLA alleles at 0.05 false discovery rate. Later analysis associated a missense DCLRE1C variant with TCR beta V- and J-gene trimming. In an earlier analysis, productive rearrangement rates for most beta V segments clustered near 87% or 30%.

CDR3 size: 17 residues. Between the trimmed V and J ends, which lost 0 bases and 9 bases, there was a span of 19 bases. Looked up from germline, CDR1 is SGDLS and CDR2 is YYNGEE. The PCR employed 60 Vbeta primers together with 13 Jbeta primers. Using immunoSEQ multiplex PCR, the repertoire was profiled, and TCRdb retains in-frame clones only, with some absent. Seen here are 110,000 to 150,000 clones, about 72% observed once, and the top ten hold 2% to 2.5%. On this clone itself: Its target is not known.

The TCR originated in a middle-aged man in good health and CMV-seronegative. The sample was PBMCs. V gene TRBV9 combines with J gene TRBJ1-6, with D tentatively TRBD1 (5 bases). CDR3 nucleotides: TGTGCCAGCAGCGTAGCTCCGTTTGGCGGGGACCTTTCACCCCTCCACTTT. It codes for CASSVAPFGGDLSPLHF.